These 24 T cell receptor beta chains came from one sample sequenced in a study of T cell responses to AZD1222 COVID-19 vaccine. Assay used: immunoSEQ multiplex PCR; TCRdb lists only in-frame clones, some missing. The data show tens of thousands of clones, with 85% to 95% seen just once and over 5.5% held by the top ten. The material sequenced was peripheral blood, taken 28 days after the second dose of the MenACWY control vaccine. The receptor source for this set is an adult who received the MenACWY meningococcal vaccine as a control.

The chain employs TRBV19 and TRBJ2-5; 9 positions match TRBD1. The V and J ends lost 4 bases and 4 bases, in that order; junction bases with no gene match: 1. Germline lookup yields CDR1 LNHDA and CDR2 SQIVND (reference sequence). There are 13 residues in the CDR3. As DNA, the CDR3 is TGTGCCAGTAGTACGGGACAGGGAGAGACCCAGTACTTC. Residues: CASSTGQGETQYF.

The chain has TRBV5-1 and TRBJ2-3, with D perhaps matching TRBD2 (6 bases). Germline CDR1 and CDR2: SGHRS and YFSETQ. V was pared by 4 bases and J by 3 bases, with 15 bases between. The CDR3 contains 15 residues. The CDR3 loop reads CASSALGEVTDTQYF. The CDR3 nucleotides are TGCGCCAGCAGCGCCCTCGGGGAGGTAACAGATACGCAGTATTTT. The complete variable domain, with remaining parts taken from reference TRBV5-1 and TRBJ2-3, reads KAGVTQTPRYLIKTRGQQVTLSCSPISGHRSVSWYQQTPGQGLQFLFEYFSETQRNKGNFPGRFSGRQFSNSRSEMNVSTLELGDSALYLCASSALGEVTDTQYFGPGTRLTVL.

The chain has TRBV3-1 (or the pseudogene TRBV3-2) and TRBJ1-1; 7 nucleotides line up with TRBD1. The CDR3 runs 14 residues. V trimming: 4 bases; J trimming: 1 base; junction bases outside the gene matches: 3. Germline V gene lookup returns CDR1 LGHDT and CDR2 YNNKEL (reference sequence). CDR3 coding DNA: TGTGCCAGCAGCCTGGGGACAGAGAACACTGAAGCTTTCTTT. This translates into CASSLGTENTEAFF.

This chain uses TRBV5-8 with TRBJ2-7; D is perhaps TRBD1 (5 bases). CDR1 SGHTS and CDR2 YDEGEE come from the germline V gene. CDR3 size: 16 residues. V lost 4 bases to trimming and J lost 0 bases, with 17 bases between them. The DNA for the CDR3 is TGTGCCAGCAGCCCCAAGAGGACAACGGGCTCCTACGAGCAGTACTTC. Encoded protein: CASSPKRTTGSYEQYF.

The V gene is TRBV11-2, the J gene TRBJ2-7; TRBD2 might be the D (6 bases). This CDR3 is built from 18 residues. CDR1 is SGHAT and CDR2 is FQNNGV in the germline V gene. Trimming pared 4 bases from V and 0 bases from J, leaving 22 bases between. In nucleotides, the CDR3 is TGTGCCAGCAGCTCCCTGTTCTCCACGGAGCGGGCCTCCTACGAGCAGTACTTC. Translating gives CASSSLFSTERASYEQYF.

This clone was found once. The rearrangement uses TRBV28 and TRBJ2-1, with D perhaps being TRBD1 or TRBD2 (5 bases each). CDR1 MDHEN and CDR2 SYDVKM come from the germline V gene. Trimming left V 11 bases short and J 6 bases short, with 11 bases between. This CDR3 has 11 amino acids. CDR3 in DNA: TGTGCCTCCGAGGGGTCCAATGAGCAGTTCTTC. Its translation: CASEGSNEQFF.

The chain uses TRBV12-3 or TRBV12-4 and TRBJ1-5, with D unresolved. V lost 3 bases and J lost 5, with 5 bases in between. This CDR3 has 12 residues. The DNA for the CDR3 is TGTGCCAGCAGTTTGGTGGATCAGCCCCAGCATTTT. It translates to CASSLVDQPQHF.

The chain employs TRBV6-4 and TRBJ1-2; no clear D gene. The CDR3 is 13 amino acids. V shed 4 bases and J shed 11 bases, with 17 bases lying between them. Germline V gene sequence: CDR1 MRHNA, CDR2 SNTAGT. CDR3 residues: CASSGGGRTNYTF. The CDR3 coding sequence is TGTGCCAGCAGTGGGGGAGGGCGTACGAATTACACCTTC.

The J gene is TRBJ2-1, the V gene TRBV10-3, with a tentative D call TRBD2 (7 bases). Germline CDR1 reads ENHRY; CDR2 reads SYGVKD. Trimming cost V 6 bases and J 5 bases, with 17 bases left between them. The CDR3 totals 15 residues. CDR3 nucleotides: TGTGCCATCAGGGGAGGGGGGCCGCACCACAATGAGCAGTTCTTC. Protein: CAIRGGGPHHNEQFF.

The chain is built from TRBV28 and TRBJ1-2; 7 bases line up with TRBD1. Unmatched junction bases numbered 5, after V lost 2 bases and J lost 5 bases. The germline gives CDR1 MDHEN, CDR2 SYDVKM. The CDR3 loop spans 14 amino acids. The CDR3 spells CASSLVGTAYGYTF. The CDR3 DNA is TGTGCCAGCAGTTTAGTCGGGACAGCTTATGGCTACACCTTC.

The CDR3 DNA reads TGCGCCAGCAGCCTCGAACAGGACAGGAACACTGAAGCTTTCTTT. This codes for CASSLEQDRNTEAFF. The chain combines TRBV5-1 with TRBJ1-1; D perhaps matches TRBD1 (6 bases). The germline V gene has CDR1 SGHRS and CDR2 YFSETQ. Trimming removed 4 bases at V and 1 base at J, with 14 bases between. The CDR3 totals 15 residues.

The J gene is TRBJ1-5, the V gene TRBV12-3 or TRBV12-4; tentative D call: TRBD1 (5 bases). The CDR3 length is 13 residues. V was shortened by 1 base and J by 7 bases, with 8 bases between the two germline ends. DNA for the CDR3: TGTGCCAGCAGTTTAGAGGGACGACAGCCCCAGCATTTT. It codes for CASSLEGRQPQHF.

The V gene is TRBV9, the J gene TRBJ2-7; D is ambiguous. Deletions cut 3 bases from V and 5 bases from J, with 12 bases between. CDR3 length: 13 amino acids. Germline CDR1 SGDLS, CDR2 YYNGEE. In nucleotides, the CDR3 is TGTGCCAGCAGCGCGAGTGTGGGTAACGAGCAGTACTTC. This codes for CASSASVGNEQYF.

This sequence joins TRBV19 and TRBJ2-1, with D perhaps being TRBD1 or TRBD2 (5 bases each). V lost 2 bases and J lost 5, with 13 bases in between. The CDR3 loop spans 15 amino acids. Germline CDR1 and CDR2: LNHDA and SQIVND (reference sequence). CDR3 sequence: CASSILRGPNNEQFF. In DNA form, the CDR3 reads TGTGCCAGTAGTATATTGAGGGGACCCAACAATGAGCAGTTCTTC.

This clone has just one count. The chain joins TRBV7-9 to TRBJ2-3; 10 bases are a match to TRBD2. Germline V gene data show CDR1 as SEHNR and CDR2 as FQNEAQ (reference sequence). The ends lost 5 bases at V and 2 bases at J; junction bases unmatched: 7. The CDR3 spans 16 residues. The CDR3 region is CASSAASGGLTDTQYF. CDR3 coding DNA: TGTGCCAGCAGCGCCGCTAGCGGGGGTCTCACAGATACGCAGTATTTT.

This CDR3 reads CASSLGQYSNQPQHF. CDR3 nucleotide sequence: TGTGCCAGCAGCTTAGGGCAATATAGCAATCAGCCCCAGCATTTT. The chain employs TRBV7-2 and TRBJ1-5; D not resolved. V was pared by 1 base and J by 0 bases, with 7 bases between. Germline V gene sequence: CDR1 SGHTA, CDR2 FQGNSA. The CDR3 runs to 15 residues.

The chain couples TRBV5-1 to TRBJ2-3; the D is unclear. CDR3 length: 12 amino acids. Germline V gives CDR1 SGHRS, CDR2 YFSETQ. V was shortened by 3 bases and J by 2 bases, with 4 bases between the two germline ends. CDR3 DNA: TGCGCCAGCAGCTACGACACAGATACGCAGTATTTT. Translated, it gives CASSYDTDTQYF. The whole variable domain, filled in from reference TRBV5-1 and TRBJ2-3, reads KAGVTQTPRYLIKTRGQQVTLSCSPISGHRSVSWYQQTPGQGLQFLFEYFSETQRNKGNFPGRFSGRQFSNSRSEMNVSTLELGDSALYLCASSYDTDTQYFGPGTRLTVL.

The V gene is TRBV6-2 or TRBV6-3, the J gene TRBJ2-7; no firm D call. Per the germline V gene, CDR1 is MNHEY and CDR2 is SVGEGT. The CDR3 loop spans 13 amino acids. With 2 bases removed from V and 6 bases from J, the gap between germline ends came to 11 bases. CDR3 loop: CASSYGTPAEQYF. The DNA of the CDR3 is TGTGCCAGCAGTTACGGTACCCCGGCCGAGCAGTACTTC.

The V call is TRBV28, the J call TRBJ2-3; possibly TRBD2 for D (5 bases). Germline values: CDR1 MDHEN, CDR2 SYDVKM. V shed 2 bases and J shed 4 bases, with 16 bases lying between them. The CDR3 has 16 amino acids. The CDR3 loop is CASSLSGPMGPDTQYF. The CDR3 coding sequence is TGTGCCAGCAGTTTAAGCGGCCCAATGGGCCCAGATACGCAGTATTTT.

This chain uses TRBV30 with TRBJ1-3; D gene unclear. CDR1 GTSNPN and CDR2 SVGIG come from the germline V gene (reference sequence). Deletions cut 4 bases from V and 0 bases from J, with 7 bases between. The CDR3 extends over 13 amino acids. CDR3 DNA sequence: TGTGCCTGGAACACCAACTCTGGAAACACCATATATTTT. Amino acids: CAWNTNSGNTIYF.

The chain links TRBV18 to TRBJ2-7, with D unclear. CDR1 is KGHSH, CDR2 LQKENI, per germline. The V end was cut by 6 bases, the J end by 7 bases, with 22 bases between. The length of the CDR3 is 15 residues. CDR3 amino acids: CASSPLGGEVTEQYF. The CDR3 DNA sequence: TGTGCCAGCTCGCCGCTCGGCGGAGAAGTCACGGAGCAGTACTTC.

Only one count was recorded for this clone. The chain couples TRBV11-2 to TRBJ2-7; possibly TRBD1 or TRBD2 for D (5 bases each). The V end lost 5 bases, the J end lost 3 bases, and 11 bases lay between the germline ends. The CDR3 is 13 residues long. The germline V gene encodes CDR1 SGHAT and CDR2 FQNNGV. The CDR3 protein is CASSTGTNYEQYF. The DNA of the CDR3 is TGTGCCAGCAGCACGGGGACCAACTACGAGCAGTACTTC.

The rearrangement joins TRBV30 to TRBJ1-1; D not certain. Trimming cost V 0 bases and J 6 bases, with 5 bases left between them. The CDR3 extends over 11 amino acids. Germline CDR1 and CDR2: GTSNPN and SVGIG (reference sequence). CDR3 nucleotides: TGTGCCTGGAGTGTTGGCCCTGAAGCTTTCTTT. Protein sequence: CAWSVGPEAFF.

The rearrangement joins TRBV18 to TRBJ2-1, with TRBD2 identical over 16 bases. The CDR3 totals 16 residues. Per germline, CDR1 KGHSH and CDR2 LQKENI. V lost 6 bases to trimming and J lost 13 bases; unmatched junction nucleotides: 12. This CDR3 reads CASSSTGTSGRVAQFF. The CDR3 DNA follows: TGTGCCAGCTCTTCAACCGGGACTAGCGGGAGGGTAGCCCAGTTCTTC.